This T cell receptor beta chain came from a study of quantifying T cell responses using KT2 cells. Background on the study: Reverse transcription used primers in the TCR alpha and beta constant regions.

The cDNA 3' end received a ligated oligonucleotide with a UMI. An equimolar mix of RC1.1 and RC1.2 primed the beta chain across TRBC1 and TRBC2. TCRdb reprocessed the UMI-ligation and nested PCR reads with MiXCR, giving one entry per CDR3 protein. Of fewer than 50,000 distinct CDR3 sequences listed, about 15% are singletons. A range of KT2-to-PBMC ratios was made using fixed PBMC numbers. The material sequenced was PBMCs spiked with cells of the T cell clone KT2. The sequence was obtained from a human donor.

In DNA form, the CDR3 reads TGTGCCAGCAGCTTGGTACAGGGCCCCTACGAGCAGTACTTC. Translating it yields CASSLVQGPYEQYF. This chain connects TRBV11-3 to TRBJ2-7, with a weak D call TRBD1 (6 bases). V was trimmed by 3 bases and J by 2 bases, leaving 11 bases between them. The CDR3 is 14 amino acids. The germline V gene has CDR1 SGHNT and CDR2 YENEEA.